One and the same sample provided the 20 T cell receptor beta chains below, sequenced in a study of shared clonotypes between healthy human individuals. Repertoires were generated with immunoSEQ multiplex PCR, while TCRdb's copy carries only in-frame clones and drops some. Of 550,000 to 700,000 clones listed, roughly 73% are singletons. Source material: memory CD4+ T cells sorted from blood. Documented subset: CD45RA-negative fraction. The receptors stem from a woman aged 30 to 39 in good health.

The rearrangement links TRBV6-5 to TRBJ2-7, with TRBD2 matching 8 bases. With 7 bases clipped from V and 6 bases from J, the junction kept 8 bases outside the gene matches. The V gene's germline CDR1 is MNHEY and CDR2 SVGAGI. This CDR3 is 13 amino acids long. The CDR3 DNA sequence: TGTGCCAGCACCTACGGGAGGGCCTCCGAGCAGTACTTC. It encodes CASTYGRASEQYF.

This sequence joins TRBV2 and TRBJ1-1; the match to TRBD1 covers 10 bases. CDR1 is SNHLY, CDR2 FYNNEI, per germline. The CDR3 totals 15 residues. With 4 bases clipped from V and 5 bases from J, the junction kept 7 bases outside the gene matches. CDR3 sequence: CASSVNSGQGTEAFF. In DNA, the CDR3 is TGTGCCAGCAGTGTCAACTCGGGACAGGGGACTGAAGCTTTCTTT.

This clone was observed a few times. This sample includes further DNA sequences coding for the same CDR3. V is TRBV10-1 and J is TRBJ2-7; 8 bases match TRBD1. The germline V gene encodes CDR1 WNHNN and CDR2 SYGVQD (reference sequence). The CDR3 has 12 residues. The J segment lost 4 bases and the V segment lost 8 bases, leaving 4 bases of the junction unmatched. CDR3 in DNA: TGCGCCAGCGGACAGGGTTCGTACGAGCAGTACTTC. It specifies CASGQGSYEQYF.

Turning to this clone: Germline and junction disagree at one end, which may indicate a read error. The rearrangement joins TRBV5-1 to TRBJ2-5; no clear D gene. CDR1 is SGHRS and CDR2 is YFSETQ in the germline V gene. CDR3 length: 13 residues. CDR3 in DNA: TGCGCCAGCAGCTTCCGTTTCCAAGAGCCCCAGTACTTC. This translates into CASSFRFQEPQYF.

The CDR3, as DNA: TGTGCCAGCAGCTTTCGACAGTGGGAGACCCAGTACTTC. This gives the protein CASSFRQWETQYF. The chain employs TRBV13 and TRBJ2-5, with D perhaps TRBD1 (5 bases). V lost 3 bases and J 5 bases, leaving 10 bases between the germline ends. The CDR3 spans 13 residues. Germline V gene lookup returns CDR1 PRHDT and CDR2 FYEKMQ (reference sequence).

CDR3 sequence reads: CASSHRLAVNTGELFF. CDR3 coding DNA: TGTGCCAGCAGCCATAGACTAGCGGTGAACACCGGGGAGCTGTTTTTT. This rearrangement joins TRBV9 to TRBJ2-2, with 9 bases fitting TRBD2. CDR3 length equals 16 residues. The J segment lost 1 base and the V segment lost 4 bases, leaving 5 bases of the junction unmatched. The germline V gene has CDR1 SGDLS and CDR2 YYNGEE.

The gene calls are TRBV11-2 and TRBJ2-2; no clear D gene. The germline CDR1 and CDR2 sequences are SGHAT and FQNNGV. V was cut by 4 bases and J by 9 bases, with 6 bases left in between. The CDR3 spans 11 residues. The CDR3 nucleotides are TGTGCCAGCAGCTCTCTATGGGAGCTGTTTTTT. It yields the protein CASSSLWELFF.

The chain has TRBV25-1 and TRBJ2-1, with TRBD1 as a possible D gene (5 bases). The V end lost 3 bases, the J end lost 6 bases, and 12 bases lay between the germline ends. The CDR3 is made up of 14 amino acids. Germline CDR1 MGHDK, CDR2 SYGVNS. The CDR3 is CASSDPKQGNEQFF. DNA of the CDR3: TGTGCCAGCAGTGACCCTAAGCAGGGCAATGAGCAGTTCTTC.

This clone has just a few counts. The chain employs TRBV6-1 and TRBJ2-7; 12 bases are a match to TRBD2. This CDR3 contains 13 residues. Germline CDR1 is MNHNS and CDR2 is SASEGT. Trimming cost V 6 bases and J 5 bases; bases outside gene matches: 2. This chain's CDR3 is CASSGLAGNEQYF. The CDR3, as DNA: TGTGCCAGCAGCGGACTAGCGGGGAACGAGCAGTACTTC.

The chain is built from TRBV9 and TRBJ2-5, with 7 bases identical to TRBD2. This CDR3 has 16 residues. The V gene end was trimmed by 0 bases and the J gene end by 3 bases; junction bases not matched to a gene: 8. CDR1 and CDR2 (germline): SGDLS, YYNGEE. The CDR3 DNA is TGTGCCAGCAGCGTAGGGATAGCGGGTGTTAAAGAGACCCAGTACTTC. Amino acids: CASSVGIAGVKETQYF.

With regard to this clone: A much larger clone is a single base away; this may be a read error. This rearrangement joins TRBV5-4 to TRBJ2-1; TRBD2 matches 11 bases. The J segment lost 4 bases and the V segment lost 4 bases, leaving 7 bases of the junction unmatched. The CDR3 has 16 residues. Per the germline V gene, CDR1 is SGHNT and CDR2 is YYREEE (reference sequence). The CDR3 DNA reads as TGTGCCAGCAGCCCTGCCGGGACTAGCGGATACAATGAGCAGTTCTTC. Amino acid sequence: CASSPAGTSGYNEQFF.

The chain is built from TRBV7-2 and TRBJ2-5; no definite D call. Germline-derived CDR1 and CDR2 are SGHTA and FQGNSA. The CDR3 runs 13 residues. V shed 4 bases and J shed 2 bases, with 8 bases lying between them. In DNA form, the CDR3 reads TGTGCCAGCAGCTATAGTTTGCAAGAGACCCAGTACTTC. It codes for CASSYSLQETQYF.

This chain uses TRBV28 with TRBJ1-2; 8 bases fit TRBD1. The ends lost 3 bases at V and 1 base at J; junction bases unmatched: 4. Looked up from germline, CDR1 is MDHEN and CDR2 is SYDVKM. The CDR3 totals 15 residues. The CDR3 DNA reads as TGTGCCAGCAGTTTGGGGACAGGCCGTAACTATGGCTACACCTTC. It codes for CASSLGTGRNYGYTF.

The V and J genes are TRBV2 and TRBJ1-5; D call uncertain. Germline V gene data show CDR1 as SNHLY and CDR2 as FYNNEI. CDR3 length: 14 amino acids. Between the trimmed V and J ends, which lost 9 bases and 7 bases, there was a span of 19 bases. The CDR3 DNA is TGTGCCAGTAAAGAAGACATTAGGAGACAGCCCCAGCATTTT. This gives the protein CASKEDIRRQPQHF.

Ten or more counts support this clone. The chain recombines TRBV28 with TRBJ2-7; D remains unclear. The CDR3 covers 11 residues. Trimming cost V 5 bases and J 7 bases, with 9 bases left between them. Germline assignment: CDR1 MDHEN and CDR2 SYDVKM. DNA of the CDR3: TGTGCCAGCAGTATTGACCGGGAGCAGTACTTC. Its protein product is CASSIDREQYF.

J is TRBJ2-7 and V is TRBV6-1; 8 bases are a match to TRBD1. This CDR3 has 16 amino acids. After removal of 0 bases from V and 6 bases from J, the junction contained 10 bases not matched to a gene. Germline CDR1 and CDR2: MNHNS and SASEGT. The CDR3 DNA follows: TGTGCCAGCAGTGAAGCGGACAGGGCGATGCGTGGCGAGCAGTACTTC. Encoded protein: CASSEADRAMRGEQYF.

CDR3 nucleotide sequence: TGCGCCAGCAGCCAAGCAGTCGGTGATCAGCCCCAGCATTTT. This translates into CASSQAVGDQPQHF. The chain combines TRBV4-1 with TRBJ1-5; D gene unclear. The CDR3 is made up of 14 amino acids. Trimming left V 1 base short and J 5 bases short, with 9 bases between. The germline CDR1 and CDR2 sequences are MGHRA and YSYEKL.

This clone occurred once. V is TRBV29-1 and J is TRBJ2-3; 8 nucleotides match TRBD1. The CDR3 extends over 14 amino acids. Trimming took 3 bases from V and 4 from J; bases not matched to a gene: 6. The germline V gene encodes CDR1 SQVTM and CDR2 ANQGSEA. CDR3 region: CSVESGGVSDTQYF. CDR3 sequence (DNA): TGCAGCGTTGAGTCAGGGGGCGTCTCAGATACGCAGTATTTT.

V gene TRBV5-4 combines with J gene TRBJ2-7; D is undetermined. V was clipped by 0 bases and J by 2 bases, with 9 bases between them. Per the germline V gene, CDR1 is SGHNT and CDR2 is YYREEE (reference sequence). The CDR3 loop spans 14 amino acids. CDR3 bases: TGTGCCAGCAGCTTGGCAGTAGACACCTACGAGCAGTACTTC. Translating it yields CASSLAVDTYEQYF.

The genes are TRBV27 and TRBJ2-7; TRBD2 matches 8 bases. The V and J ends lost 4 bases and 2 bases, in that order; junction bases with no gene match: 10. The CDR3 spans 16 residues. From germline, CDR1 is MNHEY and CDR2 SMNVEV (reference sequence). The CDR3 DNA reads TGTGCCAGCAGTTCCCCGAGTAGCGGGAACCCCTACGAGCAGTACTTC. Amino acid sequence: CASSSPSSGNPYEQYF.